This record concerns one T cell receptor beta chain sequence. Its specificity is not known. The method was immunoSEQ multiplex PCR; TCRdb's version includes in-frame clones alone and lacks a portion of them. Here the sample spans hundreds of thousands of clones, about 90% being singletons. This sample was included in a study of Ad26.COV2.S vaccination and SARS-CoV-2 variants. About the study: Recipients of Ad26.COV2.S got it intramuscularly, once or twice 56 days apart. Whole-study results and caveats: Vaccine and placebo recipients had comparable breadth of non-spike TCRs.

Treatment here: 15 to 20 received Ad26.COV2.S at low or high dose, single or two shots; 5 received placebo; per-sample allocation not given. All samples were drawn on day 63, counting from the first vaccine or placebo injection. CDR1 and CDR2 from the germline V gene are SGHTA and FQGNSA. Trimming took 1 base from V and 5 from J, leaving 12 bases between them. The CDR3 spans 15 residues. Specimen: peripheral blood, collected in a trial of Ad26.COV2.S vaccine versus placebo. The sequence was obtained from a person between 18 and 60 years old who received the Ad26.COV2.S COVID-19 vaccine or a placebo. The chain links TRBV7-2 to TRBJ1-5; D not resolved. CDR3 protein: CASSLEQASYQPQHF. DNA for the CDR3: TGTGCCAGCAGCTTAGAGCAGGCCAGCTATCAGCCCCAGCATTTT.